The 27 T cell receptor beta chains reported below all come from one sample, sequenced in a study of blood T cell repertoires in COVID-19 (TCRdb year 2020). The library was generated by the immunoSEQ multiplex PCR assay. Drawn from immuneACCESS, this table holds only the in-frame rearrangements with V and J called that TCRdb kept. Clones are partly lost; checked studies trace under half to an unresolved V gene and leave the rest unexplained. The sample includes around 100,000 clones, with 70% to 85% observed a single time. Roughly 17% of the sample comes from the top ten. What was sequenced was peripheral blood. The source is a woman aged 60-75 years with acute or convalescent COVID-19.

The chain has TRBV12-3 or TRBV12-4 and TRBJ2-5; the D is unclear. The CDR3 runs 13 residues. V gave up 4 bases and J gave up 5 bases, with 11 bases separating them. CDR3 sequence reads: CASSWALKETQYF. DNA of the CDR3: TGTGCCAGCAGTTGGGCCCTTAAGGAGACCCAGTACTTC.

This chain joins TRBV11-2 and TRBJ1-1; perhaps TRBD1 as D (5 bases). Trimming took 5 bases from V and 5 from J, leaving 15 bases between them. The CDR3 runs to 14 residues. Per the germline V gene, CDR1 is SGHAT and CDR2 is FQNNGV. As DNA, the CDR3 is TGTGCCAGCAGCCCACCAGTCGGGGGGACTGAAGCTTTCTTT. Its translation: CASSPPVGGTEAFF.

This chain uses TRBV19 with TRBJ2-3; 9 nucleotides agree with TRBD2. This CDR3 region has 17 residues. V trimming: 5 bases; J trimming: 5 bases; junction bases outside the gene matches: 14. Per the germline V gene, CDR1 is LNHDA and CDR2 is SQIVND (reference sequence). The CDR3 coding sequence is TGTGCCAGTAGTCTAGCGCATAGCGGGGGAACCGGAGATACGCAGTATTTT. It codes for CASSLAHSGGTGDTQYF.

V usage is TRBV6-6 and J usage is TRBJ1-6; no reliable D call. The CDR3 totals 14 residues. The germline V and J ends were trimmed by 2 bases and 5 bases, with 7 bases remaining between them. Germline-derived CDR1 and CDR2 are MNHNY and SVGAGI (reference sequence). The CDR3 reads CASSYAGNNSPLHF. In nucleotides, the CDR3 is TGTGCCAGCAGTTACGCGGGTAATAATTCACCCCTCCACTTT.

This sequence joins TRBV28 and TRBJ1-4, with D uncertain. Germline CDR1 reads MDHEN; CDR2 reads SYDVKM. The CDR3 has 15 amino acids. Trimming pared 4 bases from V and 2 bases from J, leaving 11 bases between. The CDR3 nucleotides read TGTGCCAGCAGTTCCCCCCGGGTGACTAATGAAAAACTGTTTTTT. It codes for CASSSPRVTNEKLFF.

This sequence joins TRBV6-5 and TRBJ1-2, with TRBD1 identical over 8 bases. The CDR3 loop spans 15 amino acids. Germline V CDR1 and CDR2: MNHEY, SVGAGI. V shed 4 bases, J shed 3 bases, and the junction held 7 bases outside the gene matches. CDR3 residues: CASSWGGQDHYGYTF. CDR3 bases: TGTGCCAGCAGTTGGGGGGGACAGGACCACTATGGCTACACCTTC.

The V call is TRBV7-2, the J call TRBJ2-3; a weak D match, TRBD2 (5 bases). This CDR3 has 15 amino acids. Looked up from germline, CDR1 is SGHTA and CDR2 is FQGNSA. Trimming removed 5 bases from V and 4 bases from J, with 16 bases in between. The CDR3 reads CASSIKLGQSDTQYF. The CDR3, as DNA: TGTGCCAGCAGCATAAAACTAGGCCAATCAGATACGCAGTATTTT.

This clone came up once. The genes are TRBV30 and TRBJ2-1, with TRBD2 matching 11 bases. From germline, CDR1 is GTSNPN and CDR2 SVGIG (reference sequence). The CDR3 runs 16 residues. V lost 2 bases to trimming and J lost 4 bases; unmatched junction nucleotides: 7. The CDR3 DNA follows: TGTGCCTGGAGTAGGGCTAGCGGGGGGTTATACAATGAGCAGTTCTTC. Translated, it gives CAWSRASGGLYNEQFF.

The chain links TRBV5-8 to TRBJ2-7; TRBD1 matches 8 bases. Germline CDR1 reads SGHTS; CDR2 reads YDEGEE. The CDR3 consists of 15 residues. Trimming took 1 base from V and 1 from J; bases not matched to a gene: 4. CDR3 residues: CASSLIRGLSYEQYF. DNA of the CDR3: TGTGCCAGCAGCTTGATCAGGGGGCTATCCTACGAGCAGTACTTC. The variable domain in full, completed from reference TRBV5-8 and TRBJ2-7, reads EAGVTQSPTHLIKTRGQQATLRCSPISGHTSVYWYQQALGLGLQFLLWYDEGEERNRGNFPPRFSGRQFPNYSSELNVNALELEDSALYLCASSLIRGLSYEQYFGPGTRLTVT.

V and J are TRBV2 and TRBJ2-2; 15 nucleotides match TRBD2. This CDR3 spans 15 amino acids. Per the germline V gene, CDR1 is SNHLY and CDR2 is FYNNEI. With V trimmed by 6 bases and J by 7 bases, 3 bases remained unmatched. CDR3 DNA: TGTGCCAGCAGAGGGACTAGCGGGGGGCACGGGGAGCTGTTTTTT. Encoded protein: CASRGTSGGHGELFF.

This chain uses TRBV12-2 with TRBJ2-1; the tabulated D call, TRBD1, remains unverified against the DNA. TRBV12-2 is shown as a pseudogene. The CDR3 length is 16 residues. The CDR3 region is CASRFYRDRAYNEQFF. For the CDR3, the DNA is TGTGCAAGTCGCTTTTATCGGGACAGGGCCTACAATGAGCAGTTCTTC.

This clone was seen just once. The rearrangement joins TRBV5-1 to TRBJ2-7; unclear D gene. The V and J ends lost 3 bases and 2 bases respectively, with 12 bases between them. In germline, CDR1 is SGHRS, CDR2 YFSETQ. The CDR3 has 14 residues. This CDR3 is CASSWSSLAYEQYF. The CDR3 DNA reads TGCGCCAGCAGCTGGAGCAGTCTCGCCTACGAGCAGTACTTC.

This clone was seen a few times. This chain joins TRBV11-3 and TRBJ2-5; possible D gene TRBD2, 6 bases. V was trimmed by 5 bases and J by 5 bases, leaving 21 bases between them. The CDR3 extends over 16 amino acids. CDR1 is SGHNT and CDR2 is YENEEA in the germline V gene. CDR3 coding DNA: TGTGCCAGCAGCCCGGGGCGGGACGGGGCGTGGGAGACCCAGTACTTC. Protein sequence: CASSPGRDGAWETQYF.

V and J are TRBV12-3 or TRBV12-4 and TRBJ2-1; D remains ambiguous. Trimming took off 2 bases at V and 3 bases at J, with 5 bases between the two ends. CDR3 length: 13 amino acids. Here the CDR3 reads CASSLMSYNEQFF. The CDR3 coding sequence is TGTGCCAGCAGTTTAATGAGCTACAATGAGCAGTTCTTC.

This rearrangement joins TRBV11-3 to TRBJ2-6, with D perhaps matching TRBD1 (6 bases). Trimming pared 6 bases from V and 4 bases from J, leaving 16 bases between. CDR3 size: 16 residues. Germline CDR1 reads SGHNT; CDR2 reads YENEEA. The DNA for the CDR3 is TGTGCCAGCAGTCCTAAACAGGGTACCGGGGCCAACGTCCTGACTTTC. Its protein product is CASSPKQGTGANVLTF.

This chain uses TRBV19 with TRBJ2-2; 9 bases line up with TRBD1. The ends lost 3 bases at V and 0 bases at J; junction bases unmatched: 8. This CDR3 has 18 amino acids. The V gene's germline CDR1 is LNHDA and CDR2 SQIVND (reference sequence). CDR3 nucleotides: TGTGCCAGTAGTATTCGAATCAGACAGGGGGCGAACACCGGGGAGCTGTTTTTT. Translated: CASSIRIRQGANTGELFF.

The V gene is TRBV7-9, the J gene TRBJ2-2; no clear D gene. CDR3 size: 12 residues. V shed 7 bases and J shed 7 bases, with 10 bases lying between them. Germline assignment: CDR1 SEHNR and CDR2 FQNEAQ (reference sequence). The CDR3 loop reads CASTPSDGELFF. The CDR3 DNA sequence: TGTGCCAGCACCCCCAGCGACGGGGAGCTGTTTTTT.

The rearrangement links TRBV2 to TRBJ2-5; possibly TRBD2 for D (5 bases). Trimming shortened V by 6 bases and J by 9 bases, and 20 bases separated the two germline ends. Germline CDR1 SNHLY, CDR2 FYNNEI. There are 14 residues in the CDR3. CDR3 bases: TGTGCCAGCAGCGTCGGACTTGAGCGCCAGGCCCAGTACTTC. This translates into CASSVGLERQAQYF. Based on the CDR3 plus reference TRBV2 and TRBJ2-5, the full variable domain is EPEVTQTPSHQVTQMGQEVILRCVPISNHLYFYWYRQILGQKVEFLVSFYNNEISEKSEIFDDQFSVERPDGSNFTLKIRSTKLEDSAMYFCASSVGLERQAQYFGPGTRLLVL.

Only one count was recorded for this clone. The rearrangement joins TRBV7-2 to TRBJ2-7, with 9 bases identical to TRBD1. This CDR3 is built from 14 residues. In germline, CDR1 is SGHTA, CDR2 FQGNSA. The V segment lost 3 bases and the J segment 5 bases; nucleotides outside the gene matches: 5. The CDR3 loop reads CASSFTGGIDEQYF. The CDR3 DNA sequence: TGTGCCAGCAGCTTCACAGGGGGCATCGACGAGCAGTACTTC.

CDR3 nucleotide sequence: TGTGCCAGCAGCACACCGAAAACGGGGACAGGATCTTCCTACGAGCAGTACTTC. Its translation is CASSTPKTGTGSSYEQYF. The chain links TRBV11-2 to TRBJ2-7; 8 bases match TRBD1. The CDR3 runs to 18 residues. The junction had 16 bases not matched to a gene; V was cut back by 5 bases and J by 1 base. CDR1 SGHAT and CDR2 FQNNGV come from the germline V gene.

The rearrangement joins TRBV7-8 to TRBJ1-1; D possibly corresponds to TRBD1 (5 bases). Germline loops: CDR1 SGHVS, CDR2 FQNEAQ. CDR3 size: 15 residues. With 6 bases removed from V and 8 bases from J, the gap between germline ends came to 22 bases. CDR3 region: CASSPPGRAVWEAFF. Written as DNA, the CDR3 is TGTGCCAGCAGTCCCCCCGGCAGGGCCGTCTGGGAAGCTTTCTTT.

This chain uses TRBV5-1 with TRBJ1-2, with D possibly matching TRBD1 (5 bases). V was shortened by 2 bases and J by 4 bases, with 9 bases between the two germline ends. In germline, CDR1 is SGHRS, CDR2 YFSETQ. This CDR3 spans 13 amino acids. CDR3 sequence (DNA): TGCGCCAGCAGCTTACAGGAGTCCTATGGCTACACCTTC. The encoded protein is CASSLQESYGYTF.

This clone was seen more than once but under ten times. The J gene is TRBJ2-3, the V gene TRBV10-1, with 9 bases identical to TRBD2. The V gene's germline CDR1 is WNHNN and CDR2 SYGVQD (reference sequence). The CDR3 is made up of 15 amino acids. Unmatched junction bases numbered 6, after V lost 3 bases and J lost 5 bases. The CDR3: CASSEASGDEDTQYF. CDR3 nucleotides: TGCGCCAGCAGTGAAGCTAGCGGGGACGAAGATACGCAGTATTTT.

V gene TRBV27 combines with J gene TRBJ1-6; the match to TRBD1 covers 9 bases. The CDR3 is 14 residues long. Germline values: CDR1 MNHEY, CDR2 SMNVEV (reference sequence). V shed 7 bases and J 14 bases; nucleotides not matched to a gene: 12. The CDR3 loop reads CASTRRDREEALHF. CDR3 nucleotides: TGTGCCAGCACTAGAAGGGACAGGGAAGAGGCCCTCCACTTT.

The chain employs TRBV7-2 and TRBJ1-3; D remains ambiguous. This CDR3 spans 14 amino acids. The V gene lost 1 base and the J gene lost 4 bases, with 8 bases spanning the gap. CDR1 SGHTA and CDR2 FQGNSA come from the germline V gene. The CDR3 reads CASSLDQNGNTIYF. In nucleotides, the CDR3 is TGTGCCAGCAGCTTAGACCAGAACGGAAACACCATATATTTT.

This clone was counted between two and nine times. The chain links TRBV2 to TRBJ2-3; D perhaps matches TRBD2 (6 bases). Trimming removed 3 bases at V and 4 bases at J, with 14 bases between. Germline assignment: CDR1 SNHLY and CDR2 FYNNEI. This CDR3 has 15 amino acids. Here the CDR3 reads CASSDRPSAADTQYF. The CDR3 DNA follows: TGTGCCAGCAGTGACCGTCCTAGCGCGGCAGATACGCAGTATTTT.

V usage is TRBV6-1 and J usage is TRBJ1-4; TRBD1 might be the D (6 bases). V shed 5 bases and J shed 8 bases, with 15 bases lying between them. The CDR3 spans 14 residues. CDR1 and CDR2 from the germline V gene are MNHNS and SASEGT. CDR3 residues: CASSPRGGHEKLFF. The CDR3, as DNA: TGTGCCAGCAGTCCCCGGGGGGGGCACGAAAAACTGTTTTTT.